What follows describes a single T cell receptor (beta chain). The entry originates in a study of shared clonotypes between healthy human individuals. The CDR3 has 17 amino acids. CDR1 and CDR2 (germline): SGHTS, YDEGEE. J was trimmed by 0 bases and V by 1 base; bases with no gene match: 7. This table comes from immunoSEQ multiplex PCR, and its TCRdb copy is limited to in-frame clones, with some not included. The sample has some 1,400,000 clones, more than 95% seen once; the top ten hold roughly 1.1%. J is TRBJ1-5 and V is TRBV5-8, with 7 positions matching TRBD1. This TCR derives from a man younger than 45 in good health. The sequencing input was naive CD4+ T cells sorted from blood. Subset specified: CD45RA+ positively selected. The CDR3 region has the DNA TGTGCCAGCAGCTTGCCTGGGACAGCTTATAGCAATCAGCCCCAGCATTTT. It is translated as CASSLPGTAYSNQPQHF. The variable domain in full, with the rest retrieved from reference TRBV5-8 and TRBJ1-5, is EAGVTQSPTHLIKTRGQQATLRCSPISGHTSVYWYQQALGLGLQFLLWYDEGEERNRGNFPPRFSGRQFPNYSSELNVNALELEDSALYLCASSLPGTAYSNQPQHFGDGTRLSIL.